This T cell receptor beta chain was obtained from a study of cytomegalovirus exposure and HLA in healthy donors. Points from the study as a whole: Later genetic work tied a missense DCLRE1C variant to beta-chain V and J trimming. The authors enumerated 180 or so TCR beta chains as linked to cytomegalovirus.

13 Jbeta primers and 60 Vbeta primers were used for the PCR. Profiling relied on immunoSEQ multiplex PCR, and the TCRdb table lists in-frame clones only, not all of them. This sample yields 120,000 or so clones, of which 78% are seen a single time; approximately 6% belongs to the top ten. For this clone: Its antigen is still unknown.

The CDR3 length is 12 residues. The V end lost 1 base, the J end lost 4 bases, and 4 bases lay between the germline ends. Germline V lookup: CDR1 SGHAT, CDR2 FQNNGV. This clonotype was sampled from a woman aged 40 to 49 in good health and CMV-seronegative. Sequencing was carried out using PBMCs. The J gene is TRBJ1-1, the V gene TRBV11-2, with D unresolved. CDR3 DNA: TGTGCCAGCAGCTTAGCCGGCACTGAAGCTTTCTTT. It translates to CASSLAGTEAFF. Full variable domain (rest looked up from reference TRBV11-2 and TRBJ1-1): EAGVAQSPRYKIIEKRQSVAFWCNPISGHATLYWYQQILGQGPKLLIQFQNNGVVDDSQLPKDRFSAERLKGVDSTLKIQPAKLEDSAVYLCASSLAGTEAFFGQGTRLTVV.